The 24 T cell receptor beta chains given below trace back to one sample, sequenced in a study of resident and recirculating memory T cells in vitiligo. This table comes from immunoSEQ multiplex PCR, and its TCRdb copy is limited to in-frame clones, with some not included. The sample includes tens of thousands of clones, around 90% of them seen just once. The sample consisted of blood. The origin of the receptors is a male donor with vitiligo.

Written as DNA, the CDR3 is TGTGCCAGCAGCGATACTAGCGGAGCAGAGGATGAGCAGTTCTTC. This sequence encodes CASSDTSGAEDEQFF. This sequence joins TRBV9 and TRBJ2-1, with 8 bases that match TRBD2. Germline CDR1 and CDR2: SGDLS and YYNGEE. The CDR3 consists of 15 residues. With 3 bases clipped from V and 8 bases from J, the junction kept 10 bases outside the gene matches.

The V and J genes are TRBV10-3 and TRBJ2-7; D perhaps matches TRBD2 (7 bases). The CDR3 loop spans 13 amino acids. Germline values: CDR1 ENHRY, CDR2 SYGVKD. Between the trimmed V and J ends, which lost 8 bases and 0 bases, there was a span of 11 bases. CDR3 in amino acids: CAIQRDISYEQYF. The DNA for the CDR3 is TGTGCCATCCAGCGGGACATCTCCTACGAGCAGTACTTC.

This clone has more than one count but fewer than ten. The chain uses TRBV30 and TRBJ2-7, with D possibly matching TRBD2 (5 bases). Germline V lookup: CDR1 GTSNPN, CDR2 SVGIG (reference sequence). The CDR3 has 14 amino acids. Trimming stripped 5 bases from V and 3 bases from J, with 17 bases between. CDR3 sequence (DNA): TGTGCCTGGTCTCTAGGGAGCTACTACTACGAGCAGTACTTC. This sequence encodes CAWSLGSYYYEQYF.

The chain recombines TRBV11-2 with TRBJ1-3; TRBD1 is a possible D gene (6 bases). V lost 2 bases and J 1 base, leaving 9 bases between the germline ends. The CDR3 runs 15 residues. CDR1 SGHAT and CDR2 FQNNGV come from the germline V gene. The CDR3 protein is CASSLQTGSGNTIYF. The CDR3 DNA reads as TGTGCCAGCAGCTTACAAACAGGGTCTGGAAACACCATATATTTT.

V and J are TRBV5-8 and TRBJ2-2; 8 bases line up with TRBD1. Germline CDR1 and CDR2: SGHTS and YDEGEE. J was trimmed by 1 base and V by 4 bases; bases with no gene match: 9. The CDR3 consists of 17 residues. Written as DNA, the CDR3 is TGTGCCAGCAGCCGCCCCTCCGGGACAGGGAACACCGGGGAGCTGTTTTTT. Protein sequence: CASSRPSGTGNTGELFF.

This clone was counted only a few times. Other DNA sequences in the sample encode the same CDR3. The chain couples TRBV28 to TRBJ1-2; D gene ambiguous. The CDR3 covers 13 residues. From germline, CDR1 is MDHEN and CDR2 SYDVKM. The V end was cut by 5 bases, the J end by 4 bases, with 11 bases between. This CDR3 is CASSDFGSYGYTF. The CDR3 bases are TGTGCCAGCAGTGATTTTGGTAGCTATGGCTACACCTTC.

The table lists this clone with a count of one. J is TRBJ2-1 and V is TRBV7-9, with a weak D call TRBD1 (6 bases). The V end was cut by 5 bases, the J end by 3 bases, with 17 bases between. Germline CDR1 is SEHNR and CDR2 is FQNEAQ (reference sequence). CDR3 size: 16 residues. The CDR3 DNA is TGTGCCAGCAGCCCAGGGGCCCAGCGGATCTACAATGAGCAGTTCTTC. As protein: CASSPGAQRIYNEQFF.

This chain uses TRBV28 with TRBJ2-1, with a possible D match to TRBD2 (6 bases). CDR3 length equals 15 residues. V gave up 2 bases and J gave up 2 bases, with 10 bases separating them. CDR1 MDHEN and CDR2 SYDVKM come from the germline V gene. In nucleotides, the CDR3 is TGTGCCAGCAGTTTAGGAGGGAATACCTACAATGAGCAGTTCTTC. Translated: CASSLGGNTYNEQFF.

This chain links TRBV2 with TRBJ2-1; D unresolved. This CDR3 spans 15 amino acids. Germline V CDR1 and CDR2: SNHLY, FYNNEI. V was clipped by 8 bases and J by 0 bases, with 14 bases between them. The DNA of the CDR3 is TGTGCCAGCCTGCACAGATACCTCTCCTACAATGAGCAGTTCTTC. Translation gives CASLHRYLSYNEQFF.

V is TRBV9 and J is TRBJ2-2; 7 bases agree with TRBD2. This CDR3 spans 15 amino acids. Losses at the gene ends were 0 bases for V and 5 bases for J; bases not matched to a gene: 4. CDR1 and CDR2 (germline): SGDLS, YYNGEE. The CDR3 is CASSVEGSGTGELFF. In nucleotides, the CDR3 is TGTGCCAGCAGCGTAGAGGGTAGCGGGACCGGGGAGCTGTTTTTT.

The chain carries TRBV29-1 and TRBJ2-7, with D perhaps TRBD1 (5 bases). Between the trimmed V and J ends, which lost 6 bases and 2 bases, there was a span of 20 bases. Looked up from germline, CDR1 is SQVTM and CDR2 is ANQGSEA. There are 15 residues in the CDR3. The DNA of the CDR3 is TGCAGCGTAGGACAACCTACAGGTGCCCCCTACGAGCAGTACTTC. As protein: CSVGQPTGAPYEQYF.

V gene TRBV27 combines with J gene TRBJ1-1; 9 nucleotides line up with TRBD1. Germline lookup yields CDR1 MNHEY and CDR2 SMNVEV (reference sequence). V lost 5 bases, J lost 3 bases, and 16 bases stayed unmatched. The CDR3 runs 18 residues. CDR3 loop: CASSPLVPGQGGDTEAFF. In DNA, the CDR3 is TGTGCCAGCAGTCCCCTCGTCCCGGGACAGGGAGGGGACACTGAAGCTTTCTTT.

CDR3 region: CASSAGSGTGSVQYF. CDR3 sequence (DNA): TGTGCCAGCAGCGCGGGATCCGGGACAGGGTCGGTGCAGTACTTC. The V gene is TRBV9, the J gene TRBJ2-7, with 9 bases identical to TRBD1. The CDR3 has 15 residues. V lost 3 bases, J lost 9 bases, and 13 bases stayed unmatched. CDR1 is SGDLS, CDR2 YYNGEE, per germline.

The chain employs TRBV7-9 and TRBJ2-1; tentative D call: TRBD2 (6 bases). The CDR3 totals 16 residues. The V end lost 1 base, the J end lost 3 bases, and 13 bases lay between the germline ends. Germline V gene data show CDR1 as SEHNR and CDR2 as FQNEAQ (reference sequence). In DNA form, the CDR3 reads TGTGCCAGCAGCTTAGTGGCGGGGAGCCGCTACAATGAGCAGTTCTTC. Translated: CASSLVAGSRYNEQFF. Looking up the rest from reference TRBV7-9 and TRBJ2-1 gives the full variable domain: DTGVSQNPRHKITKRGQNVTFRCDPISEHNRLYWYRQTLGQGPEFLTYFQNEAQLEKSRLLSDRFSAERPKGSFSTLEIQRTEQGDSAMYLCASSLVAGSRYNEQFFGPGTRLTVL.

The V and J genes are TRBV28 and TRBJ1-1, with 7 bases identical to TRBD1. The V and J ends lost 4 bases and 0 bases, in that order; junction bases with no gene match: 11. The CDR3 is 17 amino acids. In germline, CDR1 is MDHEN, CDR2 SYDVKM. Here the CDR3 reads CASSWLQGPSLNTEAFF. CDR3 nucleotides: TGTGCCAGCAGTTGGCTACAGGGGCCCTCTCTGAACACTGAAGCTTTCTTT.

This chain connects TRBV7-2 to TRBJ2-5; unclear D gene. CDR1 SGHTA and CDR2 FQGNSA come from the germline V gene. There are 11 residues in the CDR3. The ends were cut back, 4 bases at V and 9 bases at J, with 9 bases in the middle. In DNA, the CDR3 is TGTGCCAGCAGCTGGTCGGTACCCCAGTACTTC. Protein: CASSWSVPQYF.

The genes are TRBV13 and TRBJ2-3; D possibly corresponds to TRBD2 (5 bases). There are 13 residues in the CDR3. The V end was cut by 11 bases, the J end by 2 bases, with 14 bases between. Germline assignment: CDR1 PRHDT and CDR2 FYEKMQ (reference sequence). The CDR3 here is CAARGSNTDTQYF. CDR3 DNA: TGTGCCGCCCGAGGGAGTAACACAGATACGCAGTATTTT. The complete variable domain, with remaining parts taken from reference TRBV13 and TRBJ2-3, reads AAGVIQSPRHLIKEKRETATLKCYPIPRHDTVYWYQQGPGQDPQFLISFYEKMQSDKGSIPDRFSAQQFSDYHSELNMSSLELGDSALYFCAARGSNTDTQYFGPGTRLTVL.

This clone is medium-sized (0.01 to 0.1%) by share. J is TRBJ1-1 and V is TRBV19; TRBD1 might be the D (6 bases). Looked up from germline, CDR1 is LNHDA and CDR2 is SQIVND (reference sequence). CDR3 length: 16 amino acids. V was cut by 8 bases and J by 0 bases, with 19 bases left in between. In nucleotides, the CDR3 is TGTGCCAGTCAACCTCCGCACGGGACAATGAACACTGAAGCTTTCTTT. Translation: CASQPPHGTMNTEAFF.

The gene calls are TRBV4-2 and TRBJ2-4; 7 nucleotides align to TRBD2. The CDR3 is 18 amino acids. V dropped 2 bases and J dropped 0; count of bases not matched to a gene: 10. Looked up from germline, CDR1 is LGHNA and CDR2 is YNFKEQ. CDR3 in DNA: TGTGCCAGCAGCCAAAAGCCAAGCGGGGATCTAGCCAAAAACATTCAGTACTTC. It codes for CASSQKPSGDLAKNIQYF.

Concerning this clone: At one end, the junction sequence differs from germline, possibly due to a read error. The V gene is TRBV4-1, the J gene TRBJ2-7; 8 positions agree with TRBD1. The germline gives CDR1 MGHRA, CDR2 YSYEKL. The CDR3 is made up of 12 amino acids. The CDR3 is CASSHPRDRPQF. In DNA form, the CDR3 reads TGCGCCAGCAGCCATCCCCGGGACAGGCCCCAATTC.

This clone was observed once. V is TRBV18 and J is TRBJ1-5; tentative D call: TRBD1 (6 bases). Germline CDR1 and CDR2: KGHSH and LQKENI. This CDR3 comprises 16 residues. Trimming removed 4 bases at V and 0 bases at J, with 13 bases between. The CDR3 DNA is TGTGCCAGCTCACTTTCGACAGGAAATAGCAATCAGCCCCAGCATTTT. The encoded protein is CASSLSTGNSNQPQHF.

The rearrangement links TRBV4-1 to TRBJ1-2; D is unresolved. V was clipped by 1 base and J by 8 bases, with 20 bases between them. Per germline, CDR1 MGHRA and CDR2 YSYEKL. This CDR3 contains 16 residues. In DNA form, the CDR3 reads TGCGCCAGCAGCCAAGTATTTTCAAGCGGACTCTCGGGCTACACCTTC. Encoded protein: CASSQVFSSGLSGYTF.

The V and J genes are TRBV7-8 and TRBJ2-5; TRBD1 matches 9 bases. The V segment lost 5 bases and the J segment 4 bases; nucleotides outside the gene matches: 8. The CDR3 consists of 15 residues. The germline gives CDR1 SGHVS, CDR2 FQNEAQ. The CDR3 nucleotides read TGTGCCAGCAGCGCAACAGGGGGCGAGGCAGAGACCCAGTACTTC. Amino acid sequence: CASSATGGEAETQYF.

The CDR3 is CASSFGEGGLALDTQYF. The DNA for the CDR3 is TGTGCCAGCAGCTTCGGGGAGGGAGGACTAGCGTTAGATACGCAGTATTTT. The rearrangement joins TRBV11-2 to TRBJ2-3; 9 positions match TRBD2. Per germline, CDR1 SGHAT and CDR2 FQNNGV. This CDR3 is 17 amino acids long. V trimming: 3 bases; J trimming: 5 bases; junction bases outside the gene matches: 12.